These T cell receptor beta chains were read from a single sample in a study of response to subunit inactivated influenza vaccine. TCRdb reanalysed the RT-PCR reads using MiXCR and keeps one entry per CDR3 protein. The profile shows roughly 500,000 distinct CDR3 sequences, approximately 17% of them singletons. This specimen was CD4+ T cells sorted from PBMCs, taken roughly 24 months after vaccination. These receptors were taken from a man aged 45 to 70 who received an inactivated influenza vaccine. CDR3s include the opening cysteine and the closing phenylalanine or tryptophan. The order of the fields is clone size, J gene, CDR3 length, V gene, D gene, CDR3 protein, CDR3 DNA. D genes are given only for firm matches. Not all rows give a size; the values are once, few, many and, for expanded clones, a class.

>-|TRBJ1-3|18|TRBV10-3|TRBD1
CAISDIRGFNNFGNTIYF
TGTGCCATCAGTGACATCAGGGGGTTTAACAACTTTGGAAACACCATATATTTT
>-|TRBJ1-5|15|TRBV20-1|-
CSARGGTLSNQPQHF
TGCAGTGCTAGAGGGGGGACCCTTAGCAATCAGCCCCAGCATTTT
>few|TRBJ2-2|15|TRBV5-8|-
CASSSLLRRVGELFF
TGTGCCAGCAGCTCGCTACTTCGCAGGGTTGGGGAGCTGTTTTTT
>-|TRBJ2-7|14|TRBV12-3/TRBV12-4|-
CASSPTPGLGEQYF
TGTGCCAGCAGTCCCACGCCAGGGCTCGGCGAGCAGTACTTC
>few|TRBJ2-1|15|TRBV12-3/TRBV12-4|-
CASSLWGGAANEQFF
TGTGCCAGCAGTTTATGGGGGGGGGCCGCCAATGAGCAGTTCTTC
>few|TRBJ2-1|16|TRBV9|-
CASSAVGAENFNEQFF
TGTGCCAGCAGCGCCGTGGGGGCGGAGAATTTCAATGAGCAGTTCTTC
>few|TRBJ2-5|14|TRBV2|-
CASSVGLPQETQYF
TGTGCCAGCAGTGTTGGACTACCCCAAGAGACCCAGTACTTC
>-|TRBJ2-7|13|TRBV18|-
CASSPHVAREQYF
TGTGCCAGCTCACCACACGTCGCTCGCGAGCAGTACTTC
>-|TRBJ2-1|15|TRBV4-3|-
CASSQEGNQYNEQFF
TGCGCCAGCAGCCAAGAGGGGAATCAATACAATGAGCAGTTCTTC
>-|TRBJ1-5|14|TRBV7-9|-
CASSQKDSNQPQHF
TGTGCCAGCAGCCAAAAGGATAGCAATCAGCCCCAGCATTTT
>-|TRBJ2-7|13|TRBV12-3/TRBV12-4|-
CASSLVGGHEQYF
TGTGCCAGCAGTTTGGTAGGGGGGCACGAGCAGTACTTC
>-|TRBJ2-3|17|TRBV6-2/TRBV6-3|-
CASSFLFAGTSTDTQYF
TGTGCCAGCAGTTTCCTCTTTGCGGGGACCAGCACAGATACGCAGTATTTT
>-|TRBJ1-5|14|TRBV20-1|TRBD1
CSARVGTANQPQHF
TGCAGTGCTAGAGTCGGGACAGCGAACCAGCCCCAGCATTTT
>many|TRBJ2-1|12|TRBV29-1|TRBD2
CSVGGSYNEQFF
TGCAGCGTTGGCGGGAGCTACAATGAGCAGTTCTTC
>many|TRBJ2-7|12|TRBV29-1|-
CSVAGSTYEQYF
TGCAGCGTTGCTGGGAGCACCTACGAGCAGTACTTC
>-|TRBJ1-1|13|TRBV7-9|-
CASSLEGWTEAFF
TGTGCCAGCAGCTTAGAGGGATGGACTGAAGCTTTCTTT
>few|TRBJ2-7|13|TRBV20-1|TRBD2
CSASGGALDEQYF
TGCAGTGCTAGCGGGGGGGCGTTGGACGAGCAGTACTTC
>few|TRBJ2-3|14|TRBV11-2|TRBD1
CASSGQGRTDTQYF
TGTGCCAGCAGCGGACAGGGTCGCACAGATACGCAGTATTTT
>few|TRBJ2-3|12|TRBV30|-
CAWTPLLDTQYF
TGTGCCTGGACCCCATTGCTAGATACGCAGTATTTT
>few|TRBJ2-7|17|TRBV4-2|-
CASSQGLGGRDDYEQYF
TGTGCCAGCAGCCAAGGTCTTGGGGGACGAGATGACTACGAGCAGTACTTC
>-|TRBJ1-5|16|TRBV4-1|-
CASSQFKGGSNQPQHF
TGCGCCAGCAGCCAATTCAAAGGAGGTAGCAATCAGCCCCAGCATTTT
>-|TRBJ2-1|17|TRBV4-2|-
CASSLQGGQGTYNEQFF
TGTGCCAGCAGCCTCCAAGGGGGGCAGGGCACCTACAATGAGCAGTTCTTC
>-|TRBJ2-1|15|TRBV11-2|TRBD1
CASSPLRTGGFEQFF
TGTGCCAGCAGCCCCTTACGTACAGGGGGCTTTGAGCAGTTCTTC
>-|TRBJ2-5|16|TRBV3-1|-
CASSQEGSRREETQYF
TGTGCCAGCAGCCAAGAGGGCAGCCGGAGGGAAGAGACCCAGTACTTC
>-|TRBJ2-2|17|TRBV3-1|-
CASRSALTSRPSGELFF
TGTGCCAGCAGAAGCGCCCTGACTAGTCGTCCGTCCGGGGAGCTGTTTTTT
>few|TRBJ2-5|13|TRBV24-1|-
CATSGVPMETQYF
TGTGCCACCTCCGGGGTCCCTATGGAGACCCAGTACTTC
>few|TRBJ2-5|15|TRBV5-5|-
CASSLVNREGGTQYF
TGTGCCAGCAGCTTGGTGAACAGGGAAGGGGGGACCCAGTACTTC
>few|TRBJ2-1|13|TRBV27|-
CASSSAPLREQFF
TGTGCCAGCAGTTCCGCCCCTCTCCGGGAGCAGTTCTTC